This T cell receptor (beta chain) was sequenced for a study of beta chain features in type 1 diabetes. Study background: The examined sorted cells totaled approximately 110 million across samples. Overall study results and limits: In every one of the four CD4+ subsets, TCRB CDR3s were moderately but significantly shorter in Type 1 diabetes patients.

V shed 1 base, J shed 5 bases, and the junction held 5 bases outside the gene matches. The germline V gene encodes CDR1 SGHTA and CDR2 FQGNSA. This CDR3 region has 15 residues. Expressed TCRB transcripts got sequenced, as all isolated RNA was reverse transcribed. This table comes from immunoSEQ multiplex PCR, and its TCRdb copy is limited to in-frame clones, with some not included. The sample lists 300,000 to 400,000 clones; roughly 8.8% were seen once. Cells sorted by CD45RO/CCR7/CD25/CD127/CD95/CD27 comprised CD4+ naive, central memory, regulatory and stem cell-like memory cells. Details on this clone: Its antigen is currently unknown. The identical CDR3 is also encoded by other nucleotide sequences in the sample.

Sample: central memory CD4+ T cells from blood. The rearrangement links TRBV7-2 to TRBJ2-4; 7 bases match TRBD1. The source of this sequence is a man younger than 40 with type 1 diabetes. This CDR3 is CASSLVSGQENIQYF. For the CDR3, the DNA is TGTGCCAGCAGCTTAGTATCTGGACAGGAAAACATTCAGTACTTC.